This T cell receptor (beta chain) is drawn from a study of blood T cells in healthy people across ages. Overall study results and limits: No one knew whether donors had CMV, which possibly confounded expanded clonotype changes.

Germline CDR1 is SGHTA and CDR2 is FQGNSA. The CDR3 covers 12 residues. The V gene lost 3 bases and the J gene lost 7 bases, with 7 bases spanning the gap. A sample-barcoded 5' primer and a J-beta primer mix were used in a second PCR of roughly 6 to 11 cycles. Using its own MiXCR run on the 5' RACE reads, TCRdb lists one record per CDR3 protein. Here the sample spans 700,000 to 950,000 distinct CDR3 sequences, roughly 60% being singletons. This clonotype has just a few counts. Its antigen is currently unknown. Sequences were obtained from blood. This TCR was sampled from a man in his thirties or forties in good health. The V gene is TRBV7-2, the J gene TRBJ2-1, with no clear D. The CDR3 coding sequence is TGTGCCAGCAGCTTCATAGGTAATGAGCAGTTCTTC. Translation: CASSFIGNEQFF.